The entry below describes one T cell receptor (beta chain). Its specificity is not known. The CDR3 totals 16 residues. Deletions cut 4 bases from V and 4 bases from J, with 14 bases between. CDR1 is LGHNA and CDR2 is YSLEER in the germline V gene. The source of the sample is a study of shared clonotypes between healthy human individuals. Whole-study findings and limits: On the whole, naive subsets had larger estimated richness than memory subsets had.

The donor population consisted of healthy HIV-negative adults with no recent acute infections or vaccinations. In the authors' workflow: Junction-only immunoSEQ data arrived without quality scores, meaning filtering differed. Sequenced by immunoSEQ multiplex PCR; TCRdb stores in-frame clones only, minus some. Clone size and V and J calls were adopted from that table, with D and trimming inferred from the DNA. Seen here are more than 2,000,000 clones, around nine tenths observed once, and the top ten hold roughly 0.14%. The gene calls are TRBV4-3 and TRBJ2-6, with no clear D. Sample: naive CD4+ T cells sorted from blood. Specified subset: CD45RA+ positively selected. This clonotype was obtained from a young man in good health. The CDR3 sequence: CASSPKVVAGANVLTF. The CDR3 DNA is TGCGCCAGCAGCCCTAAGGTCGTCGCAGGGGCCAACGTCCTGACTTTC.